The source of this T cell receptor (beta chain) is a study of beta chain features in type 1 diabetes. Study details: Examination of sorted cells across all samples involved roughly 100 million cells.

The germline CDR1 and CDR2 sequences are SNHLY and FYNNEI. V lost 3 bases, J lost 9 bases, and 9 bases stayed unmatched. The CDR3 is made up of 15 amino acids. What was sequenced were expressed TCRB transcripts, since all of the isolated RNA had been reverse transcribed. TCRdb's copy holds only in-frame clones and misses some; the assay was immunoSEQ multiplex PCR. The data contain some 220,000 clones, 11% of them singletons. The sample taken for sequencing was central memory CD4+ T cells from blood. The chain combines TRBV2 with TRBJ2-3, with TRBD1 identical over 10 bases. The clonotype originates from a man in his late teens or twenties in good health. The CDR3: CASSDRQGALGTQYF. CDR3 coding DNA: TGTGCCAGCAGTGACCGACAGGGGGCTTTGGGAACGCAGTATTTT.